The 5 T cell receptor beta chains given below trace back to one sample, sequenced in a study of T cells in localized non-small cell lung cancer (dated by TCRdb to 2018 to 2020). The library was obtained by the immunoSEQ multiplex PCR assay. TCRdb limited this immuneACCESS table to in-frame rearrangements with V and J called. A share of clones is missing; checked studies link under half to unresolved V genes, and the rest is unexplained. The sample table lists approximately 5,900 clones, less than 25% of them with a count of one. The ten largest clonotypes hold almost 10% of the sample. This material consisted of lung tumor tissue, taken before any cancer treatment. The receptors stem from a female donor over 55 with stage I lung adenocarcinoma.

V is TRBV11-3 and J is TRBJ2-7; 10 bases fit TRBD2. CDR1 is SGHNT, CDR2 YENEEA, per germline. The CDR3 is 17 residues long. V gave up 3 bases and J gave up 0 bases; unmatched junction bases: 8. The CDR3: CASSFGTSARSSYEQYF. CDR3 nucleotide sequence: TGTGCCAGCAGCTTTGGGACTAGCGCTCGGAGCTCCTACGAGCAGTACTTC.

This clone was recorded at least ten times. The chain recombines TRBV10-3 with TRBJ2-5; TRBD2 matches at 14 bases. The CDR3 is made up of 16 amino acids. Germline CDR1 and CDR2: ENHRY and SYGVKD. J was trimmed by 2 bases and V by 11 bases; bases with no gene match: 10. The CDR3, as DNA: TGTGCCGCCCGACGACTAGCGGGAGGGAATCAAGAGACCCAGTACTTC. This gives the protein CAARRLAGGNQETQYF.

Judged by abundance, this clone is large. CDR3 DNA sequence: TGTGCCAGTACGGTGGCGGGACGGTATAACTATGGCTACACCTTC. Its protein is CASTVAGRYNYGYTF. V usage is TRBV19 and J usage is TRBJ1-2, with a possible D match to TRBD1 (5 bases). The CDR3 totals 15 residues. Per germline, CDR1 LNHDA and CDR2 SQIVND (reference sequence). The germline V and J ends were trimmed by 7 bases and 1 base, with 16 bases remaining between them.

Details on this clone: Different DNA sequences within this sample yield the same CDR3. DNA of the CDR3: TGTGCCTGGAGCCCAGGGTTAGCCAAAAACATTCAGTACTTC. Its translation is CAWSPGLAKNIQYF. The gene calls are TRBV30 and TRBJ2-4, with D maybe TRBD1 (5 bases). The germline V and J ends were trimmed by 3 bases and 0 bases, with 9 bases remaining between them. This CDR3 has 14 residues. CDR1 is GTSNPN, CDR2 SVGIG, per germline (reference sequence).

In this sample, this clone turned up a few times. The V and J genes are TRBV6-7 and TRBJ1-4, with D possibly TRBD1 on 6 matching bases. TRBV6-7 counts as an open reading frame of uncertain function. The CDR3 is made up of 11 amino acids. The V and J ends lost 6 bases and 7 bases respectively, with 6 bases between them. DNA of the CDR3: TGTGCCAGCAGACAGGGTGAAAAACTGTTTTTT. Protein: CASRQGEKLFF.